This passage covers 19 T cell receptor beta chains from one sample sequenced in a study of cytomegalovirus exposure and HLA in healthy donors. Use of 60 Vbeta and 13 Jbeta primers characterized the PCR. Sequenced by immunoSEQ multiplex PCR; TCRdb stores in-frame clones only, minus some. Altogether more than 150,000 clones are present, roughly 84% being singletons, with the ten largest covering approximately 0.25%. Sequenced input: PBMCs. The source of these receptors is a boy between 10 and 17 years old in good health and CMV-seronegative.

CDR3 residues: CASSLVQSANTGELFF. The CDR3 DNA follows: TGCGCCAGCAGCTTGGTTCAGTCAGCGAACACCGGGGAGCTGTTTTTT. The chain employs TRBV5-1 and TRBJ2-2; D not certain. From germline, CDR1 is SGHRS and CDR2 YFSETQ. The CDR3 is made up of 16 amino acids. The V end was cut by 0 bases, the J end by 0 bases, with 9 bases between.

The chain combines TRBV7-2 with TRBJ1-5; 11 bases match TRBD1. The junction had 9 bases not matched to a gene; V was cut back by 2 bases and J by 15 bases. Germline CDR1 and CDR2: SGHTA and FQGNSA. The CDR3 contains 14 residues. The CDR3: CASSLRDRGSPWHF. The CDR3 bases are TGTGCCAGCAGCTTAAGGGACAGGGGGTCCCCCTGGCATTTT.

This rearrangement joins TRBV28 to TRBJ2-7; D not certain. The CDR3 extends over 16 amino acids. With 1 base removed from V and 1 base from J, the gap between germline ends came to 14 bases. Germline V gene sequence: CDR1 MDHEN, CDR2 SYDVKM. The CDR3, as DNA: TGTGCCAGCAGTTTATCCCCCGACTGGAGTTCCTACGAGCAGTACTTC. The encoded protein is CASSLSPDWSSYEQYF.

In its sample, this clone was seen a few times. This chain connects TRBV30 to TRBJ2-4; 9 nucleotides agree with TRBD1. The CDR3 extends over 20 amino acids. Germline loops: CDR1 GTSNPN, CDR2 SVGIG (reference sequence). The V segment lost 3 bases and the J segment 0 bases; nucleotides outside the gene matches: 18. CDR3 amino acids: CAWRDRGRRGAVLAKNIQYF. Written as DNA, the CDR3 is TGTGCCTGGAGGGACAGGGGCCGCCGGGGCGCAGTTCTAGCCAAAAACATTCAGTACTTC. The variable domain in full, completed from reference TRBV30 and TRBJ2-4, reads SQTIHQWPATLVQPVGSPLSLECTVEGTSNPNLYWYRQAAGRGLQLLFYSVGIGQISSEVPQNLSASRPQDRQFILSSKKLLLSDSGFYLCAWRDRGRRGAVLAKNIQYFGAGTRLSVL.

V usage is TRBV27 and J usage is TRBJ1-2, with 8 bases aligning to TRBD1. Germline V gene sequence: CDR1 MNHEY, CDR2 SMNVEV (reference sequence). V lost 3 bases, J lost 7 bases, and 10 bases stayed unmatched. The length of the CDR3 is 15 residues. The CDR3 DNA is TGTGCCAGCAGTTTGTCACGAACAGGGGGATCTGGCTACACCTTC. It translates to CASSLSRTGGSGYTF.

This clone has a single count. The chain recombines TRBV29-1 with TRBJ1-1; 8 bases are a match to TRBD1. CDR3 length equals 15 residues. CDR1 and CDR2 from the germline V gene are SQVTM and ANQGSEA. The J segment lost 2 bases and the V segment lost 7 bases, leaving 12 bases of the junction unmatched. The chain's CDR3 is CSATGTGTINTEAFF. The CDR3 nucleotides read TGCAGCGCAACCGGGACAGGAACCATCAACACTGAAGCTTTCTTT.

This chain uses TRBV5-6 with TRBJ2-5, with 8 bases lining up with TRBD2. Trimming took 4 bases from V and 5 from J; bases not matched to a gene: 16. CDR3 length: 17 residues. Germline-derived CDR1 and CDR2 are SGHDT and YYEEEE. CDR3 sequence reads: CASSHTGRLAYVETQYF. DNA for the CDR3: TGTGCCAGCAGCCACACGGGAAGACTAGCGTATGTGGAGACCCAGTACTTC.

The chain joins TRBV7-3 to TRBJ2-1, with 8 bases identical to TRBD2. The CDR3 loop spans 17 amino acids. The J segment lost 5 bases and the V segment lost 1 base, leaving 10 bases of the junction unmatched. Germline V gene lookup returns CDR1 SGHTA and CDR2 FQGTGA. CDR3 protein: CASSLISGAGENNEQFF. As DNA, the CDR3 is TGTGCCAGCAGCTTAATAAGCGGAGCGGGAGAAAACAATGAGCAGTTCTTC. Combining the CDR3 with reference TRBV7-3 and TRBJ2-1 gives the whole variable domain GAGVSQTPSNKVTEKGKYVELRCDPISGHTALYWYRQSLGQGPEFLIYFQGTGAADDSGLPNDRFFAVRPEGSVSTLKIQRTERGDSAVYLCASSLISGAGENNEQFFGPGTRLTVL.

This clone was detected only a few times. The chain couples TRBV6-5 to TRBJ1-1; D is perhaps TRBD1 (6 bases). CDR3 size: 14 residues. Trimming stripped 2 bases from V and 2 bases from J, with 9 bases between. Per the germline V gene, CDR1 is MNHEY and CDR2 is SVGAGI. As DNA, the CDR3 is TGTGCCAGCAGTTACGACAGGTTAAACACTGAAGCTTTCTTT. Translated, it gives CASSYDRLNTEAFF.

The chain has TRBV7-2 and TRBJ2-7; D is unclear. V was shortened by 1 base and J by 0 bases, with 10 bases between the two germline ends. The germline V gene has CDR1 SGHTA and CDR2 FQGNSA. CDR3 length: 15 residues. CDR3 residues: CASSLGGTYSYEQYF. CDR3 DNA sequence: TGTGCCAGCAGCTTAGGAGGCACGTACTCCTACGAGCAGTACTTC.

V gene TRBV2 combines with J gene TRBJ1-4; TRBD1 agrees at 10 bases. CDR1 SNHLY and CDR2 FYNNEI come from the germline V gene. J gave up 7 bases and V 6 bases, and 5 bases lay outside the gene matches. The CDR3 has 14 amino acids. CDR3 in DNA: TGTGCCAGCAGGCGAGACAGGGGGCTTGAAAAACTGTTTTTT. Protein sequence: CASRRDRGLEKLFF.

The chain recombines TRBV13 with TRBJ1-2; D possibly corresponds to TRBD1 (5 bases). V was cut by 5 bases and J by 5 bases, with 15 bases left in between. Germline CDR1 PRHDT, CDR2 FYEKMQ (reference sequence). This CDR3 spans 14 amino acids. CDR3 amino acids: CASSLGGAVYGYTF. The CDR3 DNA follows: TGTGCCAGCAGCCTCGGGGGTGCGGTTTATGGCTACACCTTC.

The chain links TRBV13 to TRBJ1-1; 7 positions match TRBD1. Germline loops: CDR1 PRHDT, CDR2 FYEKMQ (reference sequence). V lost 5 bases and J lost 1; bases outside the gene matches: 4. This CDR3 is built from 14 residues. The CDR3 DNA sequence: TGTGCCAGCAGCACGACAGGGCGGAACACTGAAGCTTTCTTT. This sequence encodes CASSTTGRNTEAFF.

V and J are TRBV30 and TRBJ1-1; the match to TRBD1 covers 9 bases. J was trimmed by 1 base and V by 5 bases; bases with no gene match: 11. There are 16 residues in the CDR3. Per germline, CDR1 GTSNPN and CDR2 SVGIG (reference sequence). The CDR3, as DNA: TGTGCCTGGGACAGGGGGTTTTCCAAACCGAACACTGAAGCTTTCTTT. It specifies CAWDRGFSKPNTEAFF. The variable domain in full, completed from reference TRBV30 and TRBJ1-1, reads SQTIHQWPATLVQPVGSPLSLECTVEGTSNPNLYWYRQAAGRGLQLLFYSVGIGQISSEVPQNLSASRPQDRQFILSSKKLLLSDSGFYLCAWDRGFSKPNTEAFFGQGTRLTVV.

In nucleotides, the CDR3 is TGTGCCAGCAGTGAAGCGACGGGGAGGTACAATGAGCAGTTCTTC. This gives the protein CASSEATGRYNEQFF. The chain combines TRBV2 with TRBJ2-1, with D possibly matching TRBD2 (6 bases). V lost 0 bases and J 4 bases, leaving 10 bases between the germline ends. CDR1 and CDR2 from the germline V gene are SNHLY and FYNNEI. This CDR3 is 15 amino acids long.

This sequence joins TRBV11-1 and TRBJ2-7; no firm D call. The V end was cut by 1 base, the J end by 0 bases, with 7 bases between. Per the germline V gene, CDR1 is SGHAT and CDR2 is FQDESV (reference sequence). This CDR3 is 14 amino acids long. The CDR3 region has the DNA TGTGCCAGCAGCTTAGATCCAGTCTCCTACGAGCAGTACTTC. Protein: CASSLDPVSYEQYF.

This chain uses TRBV7-8 with TRBJ2-1; 11 bases are shared with TRBD2. Germline V lookup: CDR1 SGHVS, CDR2 FQNEAQ. J was trimmed by 2 bases and V by 0 bases; bases with no gene match: 6. This CDR3 is 18 amino acids long. DNA for the CDR3: TGTGCCAGCAGCTTAGCTCCGACGGGACTAGCGGCCTACAATGAGCAGTTCTTC. This encodes CASSLAPTGLAAYNEQFF.

This chain connects TRBV6-4 to TRBJ1-6; D is unclear. The V gene's germline CDR1 is MRHNA and CDR2 SNTAGT. The V and J ends lost 9 bases and 10 bases respectively, with 10 bases between them. The CDR3 has 11 residues. CDR3 bases: TGTGCCAGGGCGAGGAACTCACCCCTCCACTTT. Protein product: CARARNSPLHF.

This clone was counted a few times. DNA for the CDR3: TGTGCCAGCAACACCGGGGCCAACGTCCTGACTTTC. Its translation: CASNTGANVLTF. V and J are TRBV9 and TRBJ2-6; D remains ambiguous. The CDR3 is made up of 12 amino acids. V lost 6 bases and J lost 4, with 5 bases in between. CDR1 is SGDLS, CDR2 YYNGEE, per germline.